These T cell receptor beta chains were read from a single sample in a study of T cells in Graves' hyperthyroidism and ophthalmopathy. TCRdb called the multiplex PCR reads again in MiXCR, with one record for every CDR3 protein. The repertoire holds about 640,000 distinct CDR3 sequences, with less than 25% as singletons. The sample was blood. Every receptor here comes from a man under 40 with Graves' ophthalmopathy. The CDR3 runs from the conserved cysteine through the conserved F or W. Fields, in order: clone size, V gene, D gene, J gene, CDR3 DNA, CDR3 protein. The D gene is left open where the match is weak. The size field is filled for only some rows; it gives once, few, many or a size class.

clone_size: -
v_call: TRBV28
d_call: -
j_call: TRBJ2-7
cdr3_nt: TGTGCCAGCAGGCCGATGGGGGACCTCTACCCTACATCCTACGAGCAGTACTTC
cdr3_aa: CASRPMGDLYPTSYEQYF

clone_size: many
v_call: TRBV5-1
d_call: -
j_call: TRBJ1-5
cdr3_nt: TGCGCCAGCAGCCCCGGGGGGACTAGCAATCAGCCCCAGCATTTT
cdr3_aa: CASSPGGTSNQPQHF

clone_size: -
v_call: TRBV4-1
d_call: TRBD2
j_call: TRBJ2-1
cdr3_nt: TGCGCCAGCAGCTATTCTAGCGGGAGGTCATATGAGCAGTTCTTC
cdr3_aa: CASSYSSGRSYEQFF

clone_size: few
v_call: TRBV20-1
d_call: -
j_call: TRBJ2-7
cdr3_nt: TGCAGTGCTAGAGGGCCGGGAGAGGAGCAGTACTTC
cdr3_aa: CSARGPGEEQYF

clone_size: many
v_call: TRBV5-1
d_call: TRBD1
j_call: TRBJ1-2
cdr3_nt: TGCGCCAGCAGCGCGGGACAGGGGGCAGACGGCTACACCTTC
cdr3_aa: CASSAGQGADGYTF

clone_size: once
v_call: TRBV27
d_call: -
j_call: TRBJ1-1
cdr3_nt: TGTGCCGGCAGTGCCTCGACAGGTAAAGCTTTCTTT
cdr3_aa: CAGSASTGKAFF

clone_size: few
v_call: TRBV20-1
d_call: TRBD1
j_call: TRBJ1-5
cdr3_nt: TGCAGTGCGAGTCAGGGGGCCGATCAGCCCCAGCATTTT
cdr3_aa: CSASQGADQPQHF

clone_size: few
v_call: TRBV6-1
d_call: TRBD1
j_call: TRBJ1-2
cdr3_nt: TGTGCCAGCGAACAGGGGGCGCGTGGTGGCTACACCTTC
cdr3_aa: CASEQGARGGYTF

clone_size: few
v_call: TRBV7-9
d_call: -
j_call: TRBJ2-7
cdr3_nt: TGTGCCAGCAGCACTCATGGGTCCTACGAGCAGTACTTC
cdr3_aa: CASSTHGSYEQYF

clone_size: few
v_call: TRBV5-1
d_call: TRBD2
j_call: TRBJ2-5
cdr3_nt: TGCGCCAGCAGCTTGACTAGCGGGAGAACAGAGACCCAGTACTTC
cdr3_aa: CASSLTSGRTETQYF

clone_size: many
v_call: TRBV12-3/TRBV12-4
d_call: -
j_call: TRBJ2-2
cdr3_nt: TGTGCCAGCAGTTTAGAAACGGCAACCGGGGAGCTGTTTTTT
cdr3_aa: CASSLETATGELFF

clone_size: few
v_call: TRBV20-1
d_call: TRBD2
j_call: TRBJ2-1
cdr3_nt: TGCAGTGCTTTGCTAGCGGGGGGAAACAATGAGCAGTTCTTC
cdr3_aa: CSALLAGGNNEQFF

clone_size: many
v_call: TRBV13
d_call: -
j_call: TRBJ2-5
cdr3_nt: TGTGCCAGCAGCACCCGGCAGGGGAACAGGGAGACCCAGTACTTC
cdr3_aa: CASSTRQGNRETQYF

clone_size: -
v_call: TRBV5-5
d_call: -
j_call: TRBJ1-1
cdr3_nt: TGTGCCAGCAGCCCCTTTGAGGATAACACTGAAGCTTTCTTT
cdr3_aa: CASSPFEDNTEAFF

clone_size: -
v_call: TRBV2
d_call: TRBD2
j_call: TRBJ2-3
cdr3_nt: TGTGCCAGCAGTCAGACTAGCGGGAGGACAGATACGCAGTATTTT
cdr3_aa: CASSQTSGRTDTQYF

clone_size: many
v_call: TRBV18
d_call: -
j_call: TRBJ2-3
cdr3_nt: TGTGCCAGCTCTCCCCGACTGGTGGGAGGTGAAGATACGCAGTATTTT
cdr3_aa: CASSPRLVGGEDTQYF

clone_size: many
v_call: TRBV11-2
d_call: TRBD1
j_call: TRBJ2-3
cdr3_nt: TGTGCCAGCAGCGTCAGACAGGGTTCTAGCACAGATACGCAGTATTTT
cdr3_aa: CASSVRQGSSTDTQYF

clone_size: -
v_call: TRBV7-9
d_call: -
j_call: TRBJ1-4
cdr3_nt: TGTGCCAGCAGCCAAGATCCGGGCCAGGGGAATGAAAAACTGTTTTTT
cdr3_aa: CASSQDPGQGNEKLFF

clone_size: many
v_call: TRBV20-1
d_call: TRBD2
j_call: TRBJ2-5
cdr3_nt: TGCAGTGCTCAGACTAGCGTGGGGTCAGAGACCCAGTACTTC
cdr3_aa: CSAQTSVGSETQYF

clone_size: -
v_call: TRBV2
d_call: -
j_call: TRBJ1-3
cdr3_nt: TGTGCCAGCATAGGGGGGCGGAATGGAAACACCATATATTTT
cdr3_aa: CASIGGRNGNTIYF

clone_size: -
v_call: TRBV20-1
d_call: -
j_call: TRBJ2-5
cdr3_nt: TGCAGTGCAAGGACAGACCAAGAGACCCAGTACTTC
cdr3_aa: CSARTDQETQYF

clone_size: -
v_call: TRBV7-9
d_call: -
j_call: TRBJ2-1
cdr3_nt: TGTGCCAGCAGCGCAGGACAGATCCCGAGCTCCTACAATGAGCAGTTCTTC
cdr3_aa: CASSAGQIPSSYNEQFF

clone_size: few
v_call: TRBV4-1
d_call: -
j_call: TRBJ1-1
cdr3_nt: TGCGCCAGCAGCCACCCTGCCTTCTCCCGGAAAGGCAACACTGAAGCTTTCTTT
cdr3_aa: CASSHPAFSRKGNTEAFF

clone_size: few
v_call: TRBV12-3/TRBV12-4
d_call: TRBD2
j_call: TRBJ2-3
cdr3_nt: TGTGCCAGCAGTTTATTCGGCGGGAGAGCAGATACGCAGTATTTT
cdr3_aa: CASSLFGGRADTQYF

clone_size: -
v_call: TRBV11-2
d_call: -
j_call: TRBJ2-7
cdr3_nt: TGTGCCAGCAGCTCGCCTTCACTTAGGGCACCCGAGCAGTACTTC
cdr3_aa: CASSSPSLRAPEQYF

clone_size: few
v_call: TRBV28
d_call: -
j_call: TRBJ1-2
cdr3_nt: TGTGCCAGCAGTTTTAGGGTAGGGCCAAACTATGGCTACACCTTC
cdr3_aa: CASSFRVGPNYGYTF

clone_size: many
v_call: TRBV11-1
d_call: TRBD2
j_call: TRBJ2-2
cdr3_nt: TGTGCCAGCAGACCCGGGTTAGCGGGAGTTCACGGGGAGCTGTTTTTT
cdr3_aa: CASRPGLAGVHGELFF

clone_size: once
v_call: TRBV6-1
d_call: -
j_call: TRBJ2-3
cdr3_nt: TGTGCCAGCAAAGGAGGGATATTCACAGATACGCAGTATTTT
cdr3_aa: CASKGGIFTDTQYF

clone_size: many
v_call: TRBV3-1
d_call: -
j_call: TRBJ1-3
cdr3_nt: TGTGCCAGCAGCGACCCCGGGACGGGAGGAAACACCATATATTTT
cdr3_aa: CASSDPGTGGNTIYF

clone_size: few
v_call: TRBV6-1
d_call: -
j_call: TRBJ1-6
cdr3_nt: TGTGCCAGCAGGAGTGAGATCCCCCTCCACTTT
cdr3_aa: CASRSEIPLHF

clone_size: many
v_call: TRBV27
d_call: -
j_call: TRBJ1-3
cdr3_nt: TGTGCCAGCAGCCGTACAGGGTCTGGAAACACCATATATTTT
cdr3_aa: CASSRTGSGNTIYF

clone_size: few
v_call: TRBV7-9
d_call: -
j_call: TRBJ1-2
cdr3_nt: TGTGCCAGCAGCTACCCGGGACGAAGCTATGGCTACACCTTC
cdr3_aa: CASSYPGRSYGYTF

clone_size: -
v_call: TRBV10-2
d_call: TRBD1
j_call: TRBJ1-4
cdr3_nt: TGCGCCAGCAGTGACTCTGACAGGGTTGGAGAAAAACTGTTTTTT
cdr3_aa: CASSDSDRVGEKLFF

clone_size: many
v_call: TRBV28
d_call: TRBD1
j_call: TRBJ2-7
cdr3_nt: TGTGCCAGCGTTGGGACAGGGGGTCGGTACGAGCAGTACTTC
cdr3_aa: CASVGTGGRYEQYF

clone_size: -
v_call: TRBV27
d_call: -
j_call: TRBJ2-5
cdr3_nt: TGTGCCAGCAGTCCCTTCCTAGGGGGGGAGACCCAGTACTTC
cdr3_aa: CASSPFLGGETQYF

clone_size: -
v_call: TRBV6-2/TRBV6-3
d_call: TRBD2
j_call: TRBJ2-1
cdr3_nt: TGTGCCAGCACCCCGGGACTAGCAGTCAATGAGCAGTTCTTC
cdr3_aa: CASTPGLAVNEQFF

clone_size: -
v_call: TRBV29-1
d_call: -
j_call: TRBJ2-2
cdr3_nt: TGCAGCGTCCGACCCGGGGAGCTGTTTTTT
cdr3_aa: CSVRPGELFF

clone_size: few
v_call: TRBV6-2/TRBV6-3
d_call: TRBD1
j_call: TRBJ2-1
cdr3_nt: TGTGCCAGCAGTCCCGGGACAGGTTCAGTAGAGCAGTTCTTC
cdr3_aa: CASSPGTGSVEQFF

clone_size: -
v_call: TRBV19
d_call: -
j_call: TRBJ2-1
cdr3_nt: TGTGCCAGTAGTAGGCAGGTTTACAATGAGCAGTTCTTC
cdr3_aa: CASSRQVYNEQFF

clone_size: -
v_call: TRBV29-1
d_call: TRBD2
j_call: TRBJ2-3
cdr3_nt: TGCAGCGTTGGGGGGGGAGCGGGAGGGCCGGGAGCAGATACGCAGTATTTT
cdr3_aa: CSVGGGAGGPGADTQYF

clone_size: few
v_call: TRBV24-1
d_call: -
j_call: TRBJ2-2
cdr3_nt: TGTGCCACCACTGAGGGGCGGTCGAACACCGGGGAGCTGTTTTTT
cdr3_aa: CATTEGRSNTGELFF

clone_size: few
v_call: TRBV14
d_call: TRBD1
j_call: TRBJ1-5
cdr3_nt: TGTGCCAGCAGCCAAGAGTCGGACAGGGGATATCAGCCCCAGCATTTT
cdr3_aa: CASSQESDRGYQPQHF

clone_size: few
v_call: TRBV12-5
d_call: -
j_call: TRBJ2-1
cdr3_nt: TGTGCTAGTGGTTTATTCCCAGCGCCTGAGCAGTTCTTC
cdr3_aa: CASGLFPAPEQFF

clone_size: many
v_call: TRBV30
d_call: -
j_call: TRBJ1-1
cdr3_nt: TGTGCCTGGGGGGGCCCGGGGAACACTGAAGCTTTCTTT
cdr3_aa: CAWGGPGNTEAFF

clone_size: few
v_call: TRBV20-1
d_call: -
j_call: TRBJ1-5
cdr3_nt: TGCAGTGCCATAATTGACTCTGTCGGCCAGCCCCAGCATTTT
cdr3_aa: CSAIIDSVGQPQHF

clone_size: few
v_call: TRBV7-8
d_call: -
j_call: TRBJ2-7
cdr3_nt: TGTGCCAGCAGCTTAGCCCGATTCTACGAGCAGTACTTC
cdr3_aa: CASSLARFYEQYF

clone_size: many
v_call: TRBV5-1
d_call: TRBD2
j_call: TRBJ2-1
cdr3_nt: TGTGCCAGCAGCTTATTTGCGGGAGGACCAGGGGAGCAGTTCTTC
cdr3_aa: CASSLFAGGPGEQFF

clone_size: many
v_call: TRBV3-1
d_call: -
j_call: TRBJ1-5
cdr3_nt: TGTGCCAGCAGCCAAGAGGGCAGCTACAATCAGCCCCAGCATTTT
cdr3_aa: CASSQEGSYNQPQHF

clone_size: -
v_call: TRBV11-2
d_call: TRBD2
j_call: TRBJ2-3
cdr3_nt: TGTGCCAGCAGCTTAGTATACGGCACTAGCGGGAGGGATACGCAGTATTTT
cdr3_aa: CASSLVYGTSGRDTQYF

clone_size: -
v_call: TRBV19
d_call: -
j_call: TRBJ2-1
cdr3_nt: TGTGCCAGTAGTACTGAGGGGAGCTCCTACAATGAGCAGTTCTTC
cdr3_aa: CASSTEGSSYNEQFF

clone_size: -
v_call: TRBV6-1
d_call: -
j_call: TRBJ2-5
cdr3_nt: TGTGCCAGCAGTGAAAATGGTGAGACCCAGTACTTC
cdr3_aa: CASSENGETQYF